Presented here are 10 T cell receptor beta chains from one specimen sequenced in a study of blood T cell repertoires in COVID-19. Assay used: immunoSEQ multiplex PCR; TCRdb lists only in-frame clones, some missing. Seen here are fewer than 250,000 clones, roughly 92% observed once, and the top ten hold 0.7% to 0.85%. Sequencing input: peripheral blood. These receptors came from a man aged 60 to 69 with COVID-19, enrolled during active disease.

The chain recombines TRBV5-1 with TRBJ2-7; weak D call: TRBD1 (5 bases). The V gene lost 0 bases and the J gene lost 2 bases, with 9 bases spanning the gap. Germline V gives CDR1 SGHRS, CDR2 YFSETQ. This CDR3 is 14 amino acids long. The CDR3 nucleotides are TGCGCCAGCAGCTTGGCTGCAGGGACCTACGAGCAGTACTTC. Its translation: CASSLAAGTYEQYF.

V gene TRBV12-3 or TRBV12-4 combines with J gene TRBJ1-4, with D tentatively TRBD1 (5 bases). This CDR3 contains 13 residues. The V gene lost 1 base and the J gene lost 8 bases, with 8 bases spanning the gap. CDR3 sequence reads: CASSLGQWEKLFF. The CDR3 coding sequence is TGTGCCAGCAGTTTAGGACAGTGGGAAAAACTGTTTTTT.

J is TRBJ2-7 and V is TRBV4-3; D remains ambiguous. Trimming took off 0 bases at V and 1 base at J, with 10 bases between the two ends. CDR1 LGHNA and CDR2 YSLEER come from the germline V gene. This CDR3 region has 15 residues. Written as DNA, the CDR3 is TGCGCCAGCAGCCAAGAGAACGGTTGGTCCTACGAGCAGTACTTC. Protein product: CASSQENGWSYEQYF.

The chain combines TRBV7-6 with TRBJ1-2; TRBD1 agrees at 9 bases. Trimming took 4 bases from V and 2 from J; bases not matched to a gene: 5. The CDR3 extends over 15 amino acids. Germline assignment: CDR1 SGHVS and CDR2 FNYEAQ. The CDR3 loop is CASSSSQGANYGYTF. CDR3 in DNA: TGTGCCAGCAGCTCCTCACAGGGGGCAAACTATGGCTACACCTTC.

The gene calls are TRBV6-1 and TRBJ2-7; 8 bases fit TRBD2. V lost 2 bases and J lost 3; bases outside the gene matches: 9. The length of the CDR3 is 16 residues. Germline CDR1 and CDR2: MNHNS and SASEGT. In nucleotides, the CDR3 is TGTGCCAGCAGTGAACGCGGCGGGGGGACTATCTACGAGCAGTACTTC. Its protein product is CASSERGGGTIYEQYF.

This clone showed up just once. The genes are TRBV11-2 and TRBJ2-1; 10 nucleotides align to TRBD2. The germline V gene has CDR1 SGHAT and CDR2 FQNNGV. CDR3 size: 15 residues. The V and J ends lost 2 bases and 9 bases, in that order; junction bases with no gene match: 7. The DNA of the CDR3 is TGTGCCAGCAGCTTACCCCTAGCGGGAGAGGGTGAGCAGTTCTTC. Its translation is CASSLPLAGEGEQFF.

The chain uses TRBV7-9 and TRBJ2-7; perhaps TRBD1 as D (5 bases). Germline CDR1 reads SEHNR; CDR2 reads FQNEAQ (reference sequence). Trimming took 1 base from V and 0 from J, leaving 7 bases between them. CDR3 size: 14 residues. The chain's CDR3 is CASSLGTNSYEQYF. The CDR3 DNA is TGTGCCAGCAGCTTAGGGACAAACTCCTACGAGCAGTACTTC.

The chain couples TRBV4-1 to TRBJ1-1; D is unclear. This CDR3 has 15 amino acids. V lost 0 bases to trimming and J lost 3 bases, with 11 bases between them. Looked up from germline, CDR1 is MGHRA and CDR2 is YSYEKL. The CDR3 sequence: CASSQDLRGYTEAFF. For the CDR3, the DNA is TGCGCCAGCAGCCAAGATCTTCGGGGATACACTGAAGCTTTCTTT.

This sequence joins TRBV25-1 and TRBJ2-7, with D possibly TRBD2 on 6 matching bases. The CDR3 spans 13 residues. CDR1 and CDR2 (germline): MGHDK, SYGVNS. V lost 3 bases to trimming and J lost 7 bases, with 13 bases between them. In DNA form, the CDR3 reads TGTGCCAGCAGTGAGGGACTGCACGGTGAGCAGTACTTC. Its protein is CASSEGLHGEQYF.

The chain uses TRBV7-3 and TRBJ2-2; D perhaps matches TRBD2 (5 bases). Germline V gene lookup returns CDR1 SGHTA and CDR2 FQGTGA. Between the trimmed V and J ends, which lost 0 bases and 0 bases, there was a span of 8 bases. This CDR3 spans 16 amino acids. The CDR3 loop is CASSLTALANTGELFF. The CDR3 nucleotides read TGTGCCAGCAGCTTAACCGCACTAGCGAACACCGGGGAGCTGTTTTTT.